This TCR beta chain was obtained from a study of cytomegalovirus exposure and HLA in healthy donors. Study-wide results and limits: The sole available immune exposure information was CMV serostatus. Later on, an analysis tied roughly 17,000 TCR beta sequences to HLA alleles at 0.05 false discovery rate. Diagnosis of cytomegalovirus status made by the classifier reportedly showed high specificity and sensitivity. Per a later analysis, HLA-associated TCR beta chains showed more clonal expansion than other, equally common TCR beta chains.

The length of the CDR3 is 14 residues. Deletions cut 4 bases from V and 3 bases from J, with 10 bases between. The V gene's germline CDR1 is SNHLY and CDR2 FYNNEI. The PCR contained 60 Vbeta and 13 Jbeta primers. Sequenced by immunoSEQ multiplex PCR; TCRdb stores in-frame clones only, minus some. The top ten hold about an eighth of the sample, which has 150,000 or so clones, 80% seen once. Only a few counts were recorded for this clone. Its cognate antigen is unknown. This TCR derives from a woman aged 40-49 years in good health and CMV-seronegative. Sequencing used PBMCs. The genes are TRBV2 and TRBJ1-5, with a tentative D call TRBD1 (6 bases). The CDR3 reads CASSGGGVNQPQHF. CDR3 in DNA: TGTGCCAGCAGTGGGGGGGGCGTCAATCAGCCCCAGCATTTT.